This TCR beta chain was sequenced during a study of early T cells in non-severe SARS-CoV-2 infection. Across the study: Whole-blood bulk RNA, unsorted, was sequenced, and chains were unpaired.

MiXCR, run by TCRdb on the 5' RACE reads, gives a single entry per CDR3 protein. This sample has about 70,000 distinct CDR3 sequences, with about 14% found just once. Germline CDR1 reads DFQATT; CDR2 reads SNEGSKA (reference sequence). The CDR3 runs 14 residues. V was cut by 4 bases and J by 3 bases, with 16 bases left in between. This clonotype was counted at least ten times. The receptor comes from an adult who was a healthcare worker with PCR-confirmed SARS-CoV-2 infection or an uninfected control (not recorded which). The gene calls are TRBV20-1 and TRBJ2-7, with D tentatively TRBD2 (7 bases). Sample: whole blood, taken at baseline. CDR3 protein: CSATIGGAGYEQYF. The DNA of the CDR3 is TGCAGTGCTACCATAGGGGGGGCAGGCTACGAGCAGTACTTC.